Below, 31 T cell receptor beta chains from the same sample are listed, as sequenced in a study of vaccination effects on CD4 cells after COVID-19. Data came from immunoSEQ multiplex PCR; TCRdb stores just in-frame clones and leaves some out. The data contain under 50,000 clones, about three quarters of them singletons. It was after approximately 10 days of culture that CD4+ T cells were isolated. These receptors' antigens are unknown. Sequences were derived from CD4+ T cells from PBMCs cultured without peptide, sampled before COVID-19 vaccination. These receptors originate from a human donor who had a prior SARS-CoV-2 infection.

The gene calls are TRBV2 and TRBJ2-5, with D maybe TRBD2 (7 bases). Trimming cost V 4 bases and J 5 bases, with 14 bases left between them. This CDR3 has 14 amino acids. In germline, CDR1 is SNHLY, CDR2 FYNNEI. The CDR3 reads CASSARGAWETQYF. The CDR3 region has the DNA TGTGCCAGCAGTGCTCGGGGGGCTTGGGAGACCCAGTACTTC.

V is TRBV3-1 (or the pseudogene TRBV3-2) and J is TRBJ2-2; 8 nucleotides line up with TRBD1. The CDR3 consists of 15 residues. V lost 4 bases to trimming and J lost 5 bases; unmatched junction nucleotides: 6. Germline CDR1 and CDR2: LGHDT and YNNKEL (reference sequence). The CDR3 nucleotides are TGTGCCAGCAGCCGAAGCAGGGGGCGAACCGGGGAGCTGTTTTTT. It specifies CASSRSRGRTGELFF.

V usage is TRBV25-1 and J usage is TRBJ2-5; weak D call: TRBD2 (6 bases). This CDR3 region has 16 residues. Per the germline V gene, CDR1 is MGHDK and CDR2 is SYGVNS. Trimming pared 3 bases from V and 4 bases from J, leaving 18 bases between. The DNA of the CDR3 is TGTGCCAGCAGTGACGGGGGACGGAGGGTATCAGAGACCCAGTACTTC. Its protein product is CASSDGGRRVSETQYF. Complete variable domain (other parts from reference TRBV25-1 and TRBJ2-5): EADIYQTPRYLVIGTGKKITLECSQTMGHDKMYWYQQDPGMELHLIHYSYGVNSTEKGDLSSESTVSRIRTEHFPLTLESARPSHTSQYLCASSDGGRRVSETQYFGPGTRLLVL.

A single count supports this clone. The chain joins TRBV18 to TRBJ2-1; D unresolved. CDR1 and CDR2 from the germline V gene are KGHSH and LQKENI. The V and J ends lost 3 bases and 2 bases respectively, with 11 bases between them. The CDR3 sequence is 15 residues long. The CDR3 bases are TGTGCCAGCTCACCCCCAGCCGTCCCCTACAATGAGCAGTTCTTC. Amino acid sequence: CASSPPAVPYNEQFF.

The chain joins TRBV15 to TRBJ2-2, with 7 positions matching TRBD1. CDR1 and CDR2 (germline): LNHNV, YYDKDF (reference sequence). This CDR3 has 15 amino acids. V gave up 2 bases and J gave up 4 bases; unmatched junction bases: 4. This CDR3 is CATSRYRGITGELFF. CDR3 DNA sequence: TGTGCCACCAGCAGATACAGGGGTATCACCGGGGAGCTGTTTTTT.

This clone was seen once. V gene TRBV6-5 combines with J gene TRBJ2-7; 9 bases match TRBD2. The CDR3 loop spans 13 amino acids. With V trimmed by 6 bases and J by 4 bases, 4 bases remained unmatched. Per the germline V gene, CDR1 is MNHEY and CDR2 is SVGAGI. DNA of the CDR3: TGTGCCAGCAGGGTACTAGCGGGTTACGAGCAGTACTTC. Its translation: CASRVLAGYEQYF.

The chain joins TRBV5-4 to TRBJ2-7; possible D gene TRBD1, 6 bases. The germline CDR1 and CDR2 sequences are SGHNT and YYREEE (reference sequence). V was trimmed by 4 bases and J by 5 bases, leaving 13 bases between them. This CDR3 has 13 amino acids. In DNA, the CDR3 is TGTGCCAGCAGCCACAGGGCTTCCAACGAGCAGTACTTC. Translated: CASSHRASNEQYF.

The V and J genes are TRBV5-1 and TRBJ2-7; the match to TRBD2 covers 12 bases. J gave up 3 bases and V 3 bases, and 4 bases lay outside the gene matches. The CDR3 extends over 15 amino acids. CDR1 and CDR2 (germline): SGHRS, YFSETQ. This chain's CDR3 is CASSSGTSGFYEQYF. For the CDR3, the DNA is TGCGCCAGCAGCTCCGGGACTAGCGGGTTCTACGAGCAGTACTTC.

J is TRBJ2-1 and V is TRBV7-9; possible D gene TRBD1, 6 bases. Germline V lookup: CDR1 SEHNR, CDR2 FQNEAQ (reference sequence). Trimming cost V 8 bases and J 7 bases, with 6 bases left between them. The length of the CDR3 is 10 residues. CDR3 DNA: TGTGCCAGCGACAGGAATGAGCAGTTCTTC. Translating it yields CASDRNEQFF.

The chain uses TRBV6-1 and TRBJ1-6; 9 bases map to TRBD1. V shed 3 bases and J 7 bases; nucleotides not matched to a gene: 7. Per germline, CDR1 MNHNS and CDR2 SASEGT. The CDR3 totals 16 residues. In nucleotides, the CDR3 is TGTGCCAGCAGTGATAAACAGGGGGCAAGAAATTCACCCCTCCACTTT. It specifies CASSDKQGARNSPLHF.

The chain recombines TRBV6-4 with TRBJ1-6; 10 bases agree with TRBD1. The CDR3 extends over 19 amino acids. Germline loops: CDR1 MRHNA, CDR2 SNTAGT. V shed 0 bases, J shed 12 bases, and the junction held 17 bases outside the gene matches. As DNA, the CDR3 is TGTGCCAGCAGTGACTCGAAAAAGGACAGGGGGAATTTTGGGGGACCCCTCCACTTT. It specifies CASSDSKKDRGNFGGPLHF.

The chain uses TRBV7-9 and TRBJ1-4, with D possibly TRBD1 on 5 matching bases. Trimming pared 3 bases from V and 7 bases from J, leaving 12 bases between. Germline values: CDR1 SEHNR, CDR2 FQNEAQ (reference sequence). The CDR3 spans 14 residues. CDR3 sequence: CASSFSIGGEKLFF. The CDR3 coding sequence is TGTGCCAGCAGCTTTAGCATCGGGGGTGAAAAACTGTTTTTT.

The genes are TRBV12-3 or TRBV12-4 and TRBJ1-2; a possible D gene is TRBD1 (5 bases). The CDR3 loop spans 13 amino acids. The V and J ends lost 5 bases and 7 bases respectively, with 14 bases between them. The CDR3 DNA reads as TGTGCCAGCAGTAAGTCCGGGGCGGGTGGCTACACCTTC. The encoded protein is CASSKSGAGGYTF.

V gene TRBV7-2 combines with J gene TRBJ1-4; no firm D call. Per the germline V gene, CDR1 is SGHTA and CDR2 is FQGNSA. The CDR3 is 13 amino acids. Trimming removed 5 bases from V and 7 bases from J, with 11 bases in between. The DNA of the CDR3 is TGTGCCAGCAGCATCCGGGCCGGTGAAAAACTGTTTTTT. Protein: CASSIRAGEKLFF.

V gene TRBV5-1 combines with J gene TRBJ2-3; 13 bases align to TRBD2. The CDR3 contains 15 residues. Trimming at V came to 1 base and at J to 11 bases, leaving 7 bases not matched to a gene. From germline, CDR1 is SGHRS and CDR2 YFSETQ. The DNA of the CDR3 is TGCGCCAGCAGCTTGAACGGACTAGCGGGGGAGGGGCAGTATTTT. It yields the protein CASSLNGLAGEGQYF.

This clone was observed a handful of times. CDR3 DNA: TGTGCCAGCAGCTTAGCGGGGCTGGGAGCTTTCTTT. Residues: CASSLAGLGAFF. This chain connects TRBV7-9 to TRBJ1-1; a possible D gene is TRBD1 (5 bases). CDR3 size: 12 residues. Germline V gene data show CDR1 as SEHNR and CDR2 as FQNEAQ (reference sequence). Between the trimmed V and J ends, which lost 0 bases and 10 bases, there was a span of 9 bases.

The chain links TRBV7-9 to TRBJ2-4; D not certain. Germline V gene data show CDR1 as SEHNR and CDR2 as FQNEAQ (reference sequence). V lost 3 bases and J lost 5, with 8 bases in between. The CDR3 contains 13 residues. The CDR3 is CASSFSAENIQYF. Here the CDR3 DNA reads TGTGCCAGCAGCTTTTCGGCCGAAAACATTCAGTACTTC.

This clone was found once. This chain joins TRBV3-1 (or the pseudogene TRBV3-2) and TRBJ1-2; unclear D gene. This CDR3 has 16 residues. The V and J ends lost 0 bases and 7 bases respectively, with 18 bases between them. Germline-derived CDR1 and CDR2 are LGHDT and YNNKEL (reference sequence). The CDR3 loop is CASSQDSGFRGFGYTF. As DNA, the CDR3 is TGTGCCAGCAGCCAAGATTCCGGGTTCCGGGGTTTTGGCTACACCTTC.

The rearrangement links TRBV19 to TRBJ1-2; TRBD1 aligns across 8 bases. The V and J ends lost 6 bases and 8 bases, in that order; junction bases with no gene match: 8. The V gene's germline CDR1 is LNHDA and CDR2 SQIVND (reference sequence). The CDR3 runs to 13 residues. The CDR3 region is CASSDGQGRGYTF. The CDR3 DNA is TGTGCCAGTAGCGACGGACAGGGTCGGGGCTACACCTTC.

The chain couples TRBV5-1 to TRBJ1-2; possible D gene TRBD1, 6 bases. The V and J ends lost 0 bases and 6 bases respectively, with 9 bases between them. CDR1 SGHRS and CDR2 YFSETQ come from the germline V gene. The CDR3 is made up of 13 amino acids. For the CDR3, the DNA is TGCGCCAGCAGCTTGGAGGGGGAGCATGGCTACACCTTC. It specifies CASSLEGEHGYTF.

This chain connects TRBV27 to TRBJ1-4; 8 bases align to TRBD1. Germline CDR1 MNHEY, CDR2 SMNVEV (reference sequence). The CDR3 totals 15 residues. Unmatched junction bases numbered 6, after V lost 2 bases and J lost 7 bases. CDR3 DNA: TGTGCCAGCAGTTTAGTCCAGGGGGCGAGTGAAAAACTGTTTTTT. It yields the protein CASSLVQGASEKLFF.

This clone was seen a single time. This chain links TRBV7-8 with TRBJ1-4; D unresolved. Deletions cut 1 base from V and 6 bases from J, with 15 bases between. There are 16 residues in the CDR3. The V gene's germline CDR1 is SGHVS and CDR2 FQNEAQ. CDR3 residues: CASSLGSWYGDEKLFF. In nucleotides, the CDR3 is TGTGCCAGCAGCTTAGGTTCGTGGTATGGAGATGAAAAACTGTTTTTT.

This sequence joins TRBV5-5 and TRBJ1-1; the match to TRBD1 covers 7 bases. There are 13 residues in the CDR3. Germline V CDR1 and CDR2: SGHKS, YYEKEE (reference sequence). Trimming removed 4 bases from V and 1 base from J; junction bases left unmatched: 1. CDR3 sequence (DNA): TGTGCCAGCAGCCGGACAGGGAACACTGAAGCTTTCTTT. Its protein is CASSRTGNTEAFF.

This clone was counted a few times. The chain employs TRBV10-3 and TRBJ1-6, with D unclear. The germline gives CDR1 ENHRY, CDR2 SYGVKD. CDR3 length equals 16 residues. Trimming stripped 3 bases from V and 0 bases from J, with 9 bases between. CDR3 coding DNA: TGTGCCATCAGTGACCCGATTAGCTCCTATAATTCACCCCTCCACTTT. Translating it yields CAISDPISSYNSPLHF.

The CDR3 DNA reads as TGTGCCTGGAGTATAGGAGATACGCAGTATTTT. Amino acids: CAWSIGDTQYF. The J gene is TRBJ2-3, the V gene TRBV30; no firm D call. Germline CDR1 GTSNPN, CDR2 SVGIG (reference sequence). CDR3 length equals 11 residues. The V end lost 2 bases, the J end lost 5 bases, and 5 bases lay between the germline ends.

For the CDR3, the DNA is TGTGCCAGCGTGGAGACAGGCTACACAGATACGCAGTATTTT. This sequence encodes CASVETGYTDTQYF. The chain uses TRBV7-6 and TRBJ2-3, with D possibly matching TRBD1 (6 bases). The germline V gene has CDR1 SGHVS and CDR2 FNYEAQ. The V gene lost 8 bases and the J gene lost 2 bases, with 14 bases spanning the gap. The CDR3 length is 14 residues.

The chain carries TRBV5-6 and TRBJ1-2; TRBD1 aligns across 9 bases. The CDR3 consists of 18 residues. With V trimmed by 4 bases and J by 8 bases, 21 bases remained unmatched. Germline values: CDR1 SGHDT, CDR2 YYEEEE. CDR3 loop: CASSPPMWDREQLGGYTF. The CDR3, as DNA: TGTGCCAGCAGCCCCCCAATGTGGGACAGGGAGCAATTGGGGGGCTACACCTTC.

The chain joins TRBV11-3 to TRBJ2-7, with TRBD1 matching over 8 bases. This CDR3 is built from 16 residues. Unmatched junction bases numbered 6, after V lost 1 base and J lost 1 base. Germline V gene data show CDR1 as SGHNT and CDR2 as YENEEA. CDR3 DNA sequence: TGTGCCAGCAGCTTAGGGGGGGACAGGTCTTCCTACGAGCAGTACTTC. This gives the protein CASSLGGDRSSYEQYF.

The J gene is TRBJ1-2, the V gene TRBV10-3; a possible D gene is TRBD1 (6 bases). Trimming stripped 4 bases from V and 2 bases from J, with 17 bases between. Germline V gene lookup returns CDR1 ENHRY and CDR2 SYGVKD. This CDR3 is built from 16 residues. The CDR3 DNA is TGTGCCATCAGTGGGCTTACAGGGACCGCCAACTATGGCTACACCTTC. This sequence encodes CAISGLTGTANYGYTF.

V and J are TRBV24-1 and TRBJ2-3; D ambiguous. The V gene's germline CDR1 is KGHDR and CDR2 SFDVKD. The CDR3 length is 13 residues. V lost 0 bases to trimming and J lost 4 bases, with 4 bases between them. DNA of the CDR3: TGTGCCACCAGTGATTTGCAGGCAGATACGCAGTATTTT. It yields the protein CATSDLQADTQYF.

This chain links TRBV9 with TRBJ2-2; 8 bases are a match to TRBD1. Trimming took 4 bases from V and 5 from J; bases not matched to a gene: 4. The CDR3 covers 14 residues. Germline V gives CDR1 SGDLS, CDR2 YYNGEE. CDR3 nucleotides: TGTGCCAGCAGCCCCAGGGGGCGGACCGGGGAGCTGTTTTTT. Translation: CASSPRGRTGELFF.